This TCR beta chain appears in the sequencing data of a study of identical twins. This clonotype was picked up a small number of times. Its matching antigen is unknown. This CDR3 is built from 15 residues. With 5 bases clipped from V and 0 bases from J, the junction kept 7 bases outside the gene matches. Germline V gene lookup returns CDR1 SGHAT and CDR2 FQNNGV. Each CDR3 protein is one row after TCRdb ran MiXCR on the 5' RACE reads. The sample yields roughly 250,000 distinct CDR3 sequences, 11% to 15% seen once. The study, taken as a whole, reports: Invariant MAIT and iNKT cells may have partly biased zero-insertion analyses.

The sequence came from a woman under 30 in good health. The specimen was memory (CD45RO+) T cells sorted from blood. The genes are TRBV11-2 and TRBJ2-7; 7 nucleotides agree with TRBD1. CDR3 bases: TGTGCCAGCAGCCGGGGACAGATTCTCTCCTACGAGCAGTACTTC. Translation gives CASSRGQILSYEQYF.